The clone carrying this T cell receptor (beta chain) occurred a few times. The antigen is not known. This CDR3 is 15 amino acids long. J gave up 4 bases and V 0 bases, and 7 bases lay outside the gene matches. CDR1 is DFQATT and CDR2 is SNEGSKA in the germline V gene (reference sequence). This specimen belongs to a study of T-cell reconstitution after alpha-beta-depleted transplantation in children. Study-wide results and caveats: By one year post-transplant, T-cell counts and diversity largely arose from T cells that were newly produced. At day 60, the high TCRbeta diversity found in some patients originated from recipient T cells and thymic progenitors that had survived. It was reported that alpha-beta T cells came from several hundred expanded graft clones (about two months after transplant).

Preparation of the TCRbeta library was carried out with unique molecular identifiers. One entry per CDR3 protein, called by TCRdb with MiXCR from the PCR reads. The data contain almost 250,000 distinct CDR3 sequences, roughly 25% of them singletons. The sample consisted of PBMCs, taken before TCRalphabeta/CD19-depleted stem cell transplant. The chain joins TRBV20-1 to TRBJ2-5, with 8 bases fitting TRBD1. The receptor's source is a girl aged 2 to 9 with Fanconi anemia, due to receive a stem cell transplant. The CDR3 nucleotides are TGCAGTGCTAGAGATTACAGGACAGGGCCAGAGACCCAGTACTTC. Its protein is CSARDYRTGPETQYF.